This TCR beta chain was identified in a study of shared clonotypes between healthy human individuals (dated by TCRdb to 2019 to 2021). About the full investigation: Three men and two women, aged 18 to 49 years, made up the cohort. For each donor, CD4 naive and CD4 memory were each run on three plates, CD8 naive on two plates, and CD8 memory on one plate. To estimate repertoire size and how much clonotype sharing occurs between individuals, the study deeply sequenced the blood TCR repertoires of about five healthy adults. To increase sequencing depth and limit assay-specific biases, different laboratories used diverse techniques to prepare libraries and sequence TCR repertoires. Per donor, leukapheresis produced somewhere between about 0.9 and 9 billion PBMCs. Results and caveats for the whole study, not just this receptor: Rarefaction of sorted-subset datasets indicated incomplete sequencing despite the large sequencing depth. The genetic and exposure-history diversity represented was limited by the small number of donors. Naive subsets generally had larger estimated clonotype richness than memory subsets did. Clonotypes shared by all four sorted-subset donors showed higher generation probabilities than non-shared clonotypes. Sharing across a few donors was observed for approximately 5% of naive CD4, about 3.2% of naive CD8, roughly 2.4% of memory CD4, and roughly 0.43% of memory CD8 clonotypes. Only blood was sampled, and tissue TCR repertoires likely differ from those in blood. Pairwise subsampling indicated that sequencing depth was expected to affect the degree of clonotype sharing among donors.

The germline V end is reduced by 6 bases and the J end by 2 bases; junction bases left unmatched: 4. From the cysteine through the phenylalanine, the CDR3 covers 13 amino acids. Only CDR3 DNA remains: 39 bases, in frame from the first base. The germline V gene yields MNHEY for CDR1 and SVGAGI for CDR2. Using the deep immunoSEQ assay, multiplex PCR amplified TCR CDR3 regions from genomic DNA. Extracted genomic DNA from each cell subset was distributed evenly across all wells of several immunoSEQ 96-well plates, and each plate was treated as a replicate. For sorted subsets, approximately 210 ng of genomic DNA, equivalent to some 30,000 T cell genomes, went into each replicate PCR. The purified libraries were quantified using a Qubit 3.0 fluorometer, sized with a Bioanalyzer 2100, and then quantified again using the KAPA Library Quantification kit. Every immunoSEQ 96-well plate was sequenced on a separate single-read 150-cycle Illumina NextSeq 550 flow cell. From the authors' description of their analysis: The immunoSEQ output contained only junctional sequences without quality scores, so filtering could not match that applied to full-length reads. To assign V/J genes and CDR3, sequences were annotated using PyIR, a Python wrapper for IgBLAST v1.9, with IMGT germline references. Any read was removed if the V/J assignment was weak (E-value above 1e-6), the CDR3 was missing, or the read contained stop codons, out-of-frame junctions, or ambiguous translated residues. V3J clonotypes were defined as sequences sharing the same inferred V gene, J gene, and CDR3 amino acid sequence. To compute the percentage overlap between repertoires, the number of shared unique clonotypes was divided by the size of the smaller repertoire. RTK rarefaction, the Chao1 estimator, and Recon v2.1 estimates of unobserved clonotypes were used to assess repertoire richness. For all TCRbeta clonotypes obtained by the gDNA method from a few donors, generation probabilities were computed with OLGA. TCRdb took over this immuneACCESS table, retaining in-frame rearrangements with V and J assigned. Such tables are incomplete; in checked studies, under half of the missing clones stem from an unresolved V gene, and the remainder is unexplained. The V and J calls and clone size were taken over from that table, and D and trimming were inferred from the DNA. The sample includes roughly 1.5 million clones, with 95% to 99% observed a single time. The ten most abundant clones make up roughly 0.45% of the sample.

Donors were healthy HIV-negative adults with no recently reported acute infections or vaccinations. Only Caucasian adults living in Nashville, Tennessee, USA were represented among the donors. CD4+ T cells were enriched by magnetic negative selection; naive cells were then positively selected on CD45RA, and the negative fraction formed the memory subset. Blood was collected by leukapheresis, and PBMCs were isolated by Ficoll-Histopaque density gradient centrifugation and then cryopreserved in liquid nitrogen vapor phase. Analytical flow cytometry was used to check the purity and quantity of each magnetically sorted T cell population. From each sorted fraction, genomic DNA was isolated and quantified by UV absorbance on a Nanodrop 2000c. On this clone itself: Its antigen is currently not known. No quality values exist for individual bases; no much larger clone is one base distant. Other DNA sequences of this sample code for an identical CDR3.

The sequence was collected from a man aged 25 to 40 in good health. The sequence is built from TRBV6-5 and TRBJ2-7; TRBD1 agrees with 7 junctional bases. The sequenced sample was naive CD4+ T cells sorted from blood. The cell subset or site label, as the study defines it: CD45RA+ positively selected. The CDR3 protein is CASSRDSAYEQYF. Read as DNA, the sequence is TGTGCCAGCAGCCGGGACAGTGCCTACGAGCAGTACTTC.